This is a list of T cell receptor beta chains from one sample in a study of regulatory T cells in long-lasting Graves disease. TCRdb recomputed calls from the multiplex PCR reads with MiXCR, one row per CDR3 protein. Of approximately 400,000 distinct CDR3 sequences listed, around 22% were seen once; the top ten hold about a quarter. This specimen was peripheral blood mononuclear cells (PBMCs), taken when the disease was refractory, from a patient treated with antithyroid drugs. These receptors were taken from a female donor with Graves disease. CDR3s include the opening cysteine and the closing phenylalanine or tryptophan. A D gene is named only where the DNA matches it firmly. Clone size appears in some rows only: once, few, many, or a class for an expanded clone.

>TRBV28|few|TRBJ2-1|TRBD1
CASSSPGQVHPVFFF
TGTGCCAGCAGTTCGCCCGGACAGGTGCATCCCGTTTTTTTCTTC
>TRBV20-1|NA|TRBJ1-1|NA
CSAMDLNTEAFF
TGCAGTGCTATGGACTTGAACACTGAAGCTTTCTTT
>TRBV7-2|few|TRBJ2-7|NA
CASRSWAGAYEQYF
TGTGCCAGCAGAAGCTGGGCGGGTGCCTACGAGCAGTACTTC
>TRBV19|NA|TRBJ1-5|NA
CAAAGGTNSNQPQHF
TGTGCCGCTGCTGGGGGGACGAATAGCAATCAGCCCCAGCATTTT
>TRBV28|NA|TRBJ2-3|TRBD2
CASSSPGTSGTDTQYF
TGTGCCAGCAGTTCACCCGGGACTAGCGGAACAGATACGCAGTATTTT
>TRBV4-2|NA|TRBJ1-1|NA
CASSQDVREPEAFF
TGTGCCAGCAGCCAAGATGTTCGGGAACCTGAAGCTTTCTTT
>TRBV12-3/TRBV12-4|many|TRBJ1-2|NA
CASSTDRTGYTF
TGTGCCAGCAGCACCGACAGGACTGGCTACACCTTC
>TRBV12-3/TRBV12-4|NA|TRBJ1-2|TRBD1
CASSPGGELGYTF
TGTGCCAGCAGCCCAGGGGGGGAGCTTGGCTACACCTTC
>TRBV14|NA|TRBJ2-7|TRBD2
CASSRIPGLEYEQYF
TGTGCCAGCAGCCGGATACCGGGACTAGAGTACGAGCAGTACTTC
>TRBV24-1|few|TRBJ2-1|TRBD1
CATSDRTGTGGYNEQFF
TGTGCCACCAGTGACCGGACCGGGACAGGGGGCTACAATGAGCAGTTCTTC
>TRBV5-1|few|TRBJ1-2|NA
CASSDYGRNGYTF
TGCGCCAGCAGCGATTACGGACGTAATGGCTACACCTTC
>TRBV24-1|NA|TRBJ2-3|TRBD2
CATSDFKRELTDTQYF
TGTGCCACCAGTGATTTTAAGCGGGAGCTGACAGATACGCAGTATTTT
>TRBV15|few|TRBJ1-1|NA
CATSRDNSPGVEAFF
TGTGCCACCAGCAGAGATAATAGTCCAGGGGTTGAAGCTTTCTTT
>TRBV30|few|TRBJ2-7|NA
CAWRRSYEQYF
TGTGCCTGGAGAAGGTCCTACGAGCAGTACTTC
>TRBV5-5|NA|TRBJ2-7|NA
CASSHSTRVYEQYF
TGTGCCAGCAGCCATTCGACAAGGGTCTACGAGCAGTACTTC
>TRBV20-1|few|TRBJ2-7|TRBD2
CSANRRWLADSSYEQYF
TGCAGTGCTAATCGGCGTTGGCTAGCGGATAGCTCCTACGAGCAGTACTTC
>TRBV2|many|TRBJ2-7|TRBD2
CASGGEGRGYEQYF
TGTGCCAGCGGAGGGGAGGGTCGGGGCTACGAGCAGTACTTC
>TRBV20-1|NA|TRBJ2-3|NA
CSATTGFSFSDTQYF
TGCAGTGCTACCACCGGGTTCTCCTTCTCAGATACGCAGTATTTT
>TRBV7-2|NA|TRBJ1-3|NA
CASSSDSGGNTIYF
TGTGCCAGCAGCTCTGACTCTGGGGGAAACACCATATATTTT
>TRBV5-1|few|TRBJ2-4|NA
CASSLEGTKNIQYF
TGCGCCAGCAGCTTGGAAGGGACCAAAAACATTCAGTACTTC
>TRBV5-1|NA|TRBJ2-1|TRBD2
CASSLALAGGNEQFF
TGCGCCAGCAGCTTAGCTCTAGCGGGAGGAAATGAGCAGTTCTTC
>TRBV27|many|TRBJ1-1|NA
CASSFQGGLNTEAFF
TGTGCCAGCAGTTTTCAGGGAGGATTGAACACTGAAGCTTTCTTT
>TRBV7-2|NA|TRBJ2-5|NA
CASSQNRVRETQYF
TGTGCCAGCAGCCAGAACAGGGTCCGGGAGACCCAGTACTTC
>TRBV2|many|TRBJ1-6|NA
CASSERKSASLHF
TGTGCCAGCAGTGAGCGCAAGTCGGCATCCCTCCACTTT
>TRBV20-1|many|TRBJ2-5|NA
CSAVTGGLAGGRETQYF
TGCAGTGCAGTGACAGGGGGTCTGGCGGGAGGCAGGGAGACCCAGTACTTC
>TRBV28|many|TRBJ2-5|TRBD2
CASRTPPVASGDQETQYF
TGTGCCAGCAGAACCCCCCCCGTTGCTAGCGGGGATCAAGAGACCCAGTACTTC
>TRBV12-3/TRBV12-4|NA|TRBJ2-1|NA
CASSRSGRRYNEQFF
TGTGCCAGCAGTCGGAGCGGGCGAAGATACAATGAGCAGTTCTTC
>TRBV29-1|NA|TRBJ2-7|NA
CSVDGIGAGQYF
TGCAGCGTGGATGGGATCGGGGCCGGGCAGTACTTC
>TRBV9|once|TRBJ1-4|NA
CASTHDSGEKLFF
TGTGCCAGCACCCATGACAGTGGTGAAAAACTGTTTTTT
>TRBV29-1|few|TRBJ1-2|NA
CSVVGADGYTF
TGCAGCGTTGTGGGGGCGGATGGCTACACCTTC
>TRBV24-1|few|TRBJ2-2|TRBD1
CATSGDRAYTGELFF
TGTGCCACCAGTGGGGACAGGGCTTACACCGGGGAGCTGTTTTTT
>TRBV5-1|many|TRBJ1-1|TRBD1
CASSQQGANTEAFF
TGTGCCAGCAGCCAACAGGGGGCGAACACTGAAGCTTTCTTT
>TRBV30|few|TRBJ1-6|NA
CAGSRGENSPLHF
TGTGCCGGATCAAGGGGGGAGAATTCACCCCTCCACTTT
>TRBV28|NA|TRBJ2-7|TRBD2
CASSLFSAGGEQYF
TGTGCCAGCAGTTTGTTTAGCGCGGGAGGCGAGCAGTACTTC
>TRBV5-6|once|TRBJ2-2|NA
CASSLITAGASAGELFF
TGTGCCAGCAGCTTGATTACGGCAGGAGCGTCGGCCGGGGAGCTGTTTTTT
>TRBV20-1|NA|TRBJ1-5|NA
CSAQGLVHSNQPQHF
TGCAGTGCTCAGGGACTAGTCCATAGCAATCAGCCCCAGCATTTT
>TRBV11-2|many|TRBJ2-7|NA
CASSLVVQLPYEQYF
TGTGCCAGCAGCTTAGTTGTGCAACTCCCCTACGAGCAGTACTTC